The text below deals with one T cell receptor beta chain. The target antigen is unknown. This specimen comes from a study of T cell clonotyping in hematopoietic cell transplantation. Regarding the study as a whole: No sorting was done, leaving CD4 and CD8 contributions mixed. Pathologically expanded recipient clonotypes increased progressively from day 30 to day 180 as diversity fell.

As to time point: recipient sample about 28 days before transplant, after cytoreduction. Recipient blood drawn about 28 days pretransplant and days 30, 100, 180 after. Germline CDR1 and CDR2: SEHNR and FQNEAQ (reference sequence). The CDR3 is 13 residues long. The V gene lost 1 base and the J gene lost 6 bases, with 6 bases spanning the gap. Measured with immunoSEQ multiplex PCR; TCRdb has only the in-frame clones, and not every one. This sample yields roughly 17,000 clones, of which about 92% are seen a single time; roughly 1.8% belongs to the top ten. The sample here was peripheral blood mononuclear cells, taken before stem cell transplant. This receptor was identified in a man aged 18 to 29 with biphenotypic leukemia. Some clones in this sample may be carry-over from other donors' samples. The chain is built from TRBV7-9 and TRBJ1-4, with D uncertain. CDR3 residues: CASSLGRYEKLFF. CDR3 in DNA: TGTGCCAGCAGCTTAGGACGGTATGAAAAACTGTTTTTT.